The 28 T cell receptor beta chains in this list originate from one sample, sequenced in a study of identifying expanded T cells in peripheral blood. Method: immunoSEQ multiplex PCR; TCRdb's copy keeps in-frame clones and lacks some. This sample has 100,000 to 150,000 clones, with less than 90% found just once. Sequenced: blood. These receptor sequences come from a person aged 18 to 70 in good health.

This chain joins TRBV27 and TRBJ1-1, with 9 positions matching TRBD1. CDR3 length equals 13 residues. From germline, CDR1 is MNHEY and CDR2 SMNVEV (reference sequence). V lost 4 bases and J lost 5; bases outside the gene matches: 2. The CDR3: CASSYDRGTEAFF. DNA for the CDR3: TGTGCCAGCAGTTATGACAGGGGGACTGAAGCTTTCTTT.

The chain uses TRBV13 and TRBJ2-7; TRBD1 is a possible D gene (5 bases). The germline CDR1 and CDR2 sequences are PRHDT and FYEKMQ (reference sequence). The V end lost 1 base, the J end lost 5 bases, and 18 bases lay between the germline ends. This CDR3 is 16 amino acids long. DNA for the CDR3: TGTGCCAGCAGCTTAGTGCCCTCCGGCAGGGTAGACGAGCAGTACTTC. Its translation is CASSLVPSGRVDEQYF.

V is TRBV27 and J is TRBJ2-5; D remains unclear. V shed 6 bases and J shed 5 bases, with 13 bases lying between them. This CDR3 is built from 13 residues. Per germline, CDR1 MNHEY and CDR2 SMNVEV (reference sequence). The CDR3 bases are TGTGCCAGCAGGGCTAGGAGATTGGAGACCCAGTACTTC. Translated: CASRARRLETQYF.

This sequence joins TRBV6-5 and TRBJ2-7; TRBD2 matches 15 bases. The CDR3 consists of 15 residues. The junction had 6 bases not matched to a gene; V was cut back by 8 bases and J by 4 bases. Germline V gene sequence: CDR1 MNHEY, CDR2 SVGAGI. CDR3 sequence: CASRGTSGGLYEQYF. The CDR3, as DNA: TGTGCCAGCCGGGGGACTAGCGGGGGGCTGTACGAGCAGTACTTC.

The chain uses TRBV28 and TRBJ2-1, with 9 nucleotides matching TRBD2. Germline V gene sequence: CDR1 MDHEN, CDR2 SYDVKM. This CDR3 region has 14 residues. V lost 5 bases to trimming and J lost 8 bases; unmatched junction nucleotides: 7. CDR3 coding DNA: TGTGCCAGCAGTAAGATAGCGGGAGCGGATGAGCAGTTCTTC. It codes for CASSKIAGADEQFF.

The V call is TRBV1, the J call TRBJ2-1; TRBD2, the table's D call, was not compared with the DNA. TRBV1 constitutes a pseudogene. The CDR3 is made up of 23 amino acids. The CDR3 is CTSSQVVLRKRLVVFSDLDEQFF. The CDR3 nucleotides are TGCACCAGCAGCCAGGTAGTTTTGAGGAAAAGGTTAGTTGTGTTCTCCGATCTCGATGAGCAGTTCTTC.

V is TRBV6-4 and J is TRBJ2-6; 9 bases line up with TRBD1. The trim removed 5 bases at V and 2 bases at J, leaving 10 bases unmatched. Germline CDR1 MRHNA, CDR2 SNTAGT. The CDR3 spans 18 residues. CDR3 protein: CASSPSGQGIPGANVLTF. DNA for the CDR3: TGTGCCAGCAGTCCCTCGGGACAGGGAATCCCTGGGGCCAACGTCCTGACTTTC.

For the CDR3, the DNA is TGTGCCAGCAGCTCGGGACAGCAGCGGGCGGGCACAGATACGCAGTATTTT. Translation gives CASSSGQQRAGTDTQYF. The gene calls are TRBV5-4 and TRBJ2-3; maybe TRBD1 (7 bases). V was clipped by 3 bases and J by 1 base, with 18 bases between them. Germline V CDR1 and CDR2: SGHNT, YYREEE (reference sequence). The length of the CDR3 is 17 residues.

In nucleotides, the CDR3 is TGTGCCAGCAGCTTAGTGCCGGCCAACAATCAGCCCCAGCATTTT. Translated, it gives CASSLVPANNQPQHF. The gene calls are TRBV7-8 and TRBJ1-5, with D unclear. CDR1 is SGHVS, CDR2 FQNEAQ, per germline. There are 15 residues in the CDR3. V was cut by 1 base and J by 3 bases, with 10 bases left in between.

This chain links TRBV7-3 with TRBJ2-2, with D unclear. The germline V gene has CDR1 SGHTA and CDR2 FQGTGA. This CDR3 is 13 amino acids long. V was shortened by 1 base and J by 5 bases, with 5 bases between the two germline ends. The CDR3 region is CASSLKETGELFF. The CDR3 DNA reads as TGTGCCAGCAGCTTAAAGGAAACCGGGGAGCTGTTTTTT.

The V and J genes are TRBV19 and TRBJ2-1; no firm D call. The CDR3 spans 13 residues. Per the germline V gene, CDR1 is LNHDA and CDR2 is SQIVND (reference sequence). Trimming removed 3 bases from V and 5 bases from J, with 8 bases in between. The chain's CDR3 is CASSIGQNNEQFF. CDR3 DNA: TGTGCCAGTAGTATCGGCCAGAACAATGAGCAGTTCTTC.

V gene TRBV7-9 combines with J gene TRBJ2-3; 7 bases map to TRBD2. J lost 9 bases, V lost 1 base, and 7 bases had no gene match. The CDR3 totals 14 residues. In germline, CDR1 is SEHNR, CDR2 FQNEAQ (reference sequence). CDR3 loop: CASSLVAGLETQYF. CDR3 DNA: TGTGCCAGCAGCTTAGTAGCCGGACTAGAGACGCAGTATTTT.

The chain uses TRBV7-9 and TRBJ2-7; D not resolved. The V and J ends lost 5 bases and 3 bases respectively, with 11 bases between them. The CDR3 loop spans 13 amino acids. CDR1 and CDR2 (germline): SEHNR, FQNEAQ (reference sequence). This CDR3 is CASSHRQGYEQYF. The CDR3 DNA sequence: TGTGCCAGCAGCCACCGCCAAGGCTACGAGCAGTACTTC.

The count of this clone is one. The V gene is TRBV19, the J gene TRBJ2-5, with 11 bases identical to TRBD2. Germline CDR1 LNHDA, CDR2 SQIVND (reference sequence). V was clipped by 4 bases and J by 5 bases; unmatched bases: 6. This CDR3 contains 15 residues. CDR3 sequence reads: CASSKGLAAGETQYF. The CDR3 nucleotides are TGTGCCAGTAGTAAGGGACTAGCGGCAGGGGAGACCCAGTACTTC.

Written as DNA, the CDR3 is TGTGCCAGCGCACAGGGGGGAGAAAAACTGTTTTTT. It specifies CASAQGGEKLFF. The chain links TRBV2 to TRBJ1-4, with 8 bases fitting TRBD1. Germline V gene data show CDR1 as SNHLY and CDR2 as FYNNEI. V was pared by 8 bases and J by 8 bases, with 4 bases of the junction left unmatched. The CDR3 is made up of 12 amino acids.

This rearrangement joins TRBV30 to TRBJ2-7, with a weak D call TRBD1 (6 bases). The V gene's germline CDR1 is GTSNPN and CDR2 SVGIG (reference sequence). CDR3 length equals 13 residues. Trimming stripped 3 bases from V and 2 bases from J, with 11 bases between. The CDR3 DNA follows: TGTGCCTGGAGGGCCAGGGGAGCCTACGAGCAGTACTTC. Protein: CAWRARGAYEQYF.

The chain recombines TRBV29-1 with TRBJ1-1; 7 bases fit TRBD1. V lost 6 bases, J lost 6 bases, and 10 bases stayed unmatched. The CDR3 covers 13 residues. The V gene's germline CDR1 is SQVTM and CDR2 ANQGSEA. The CDR3 is CSVEMTGLSEAFF. The CDR3 region has the DNA TGCAGCGTGGAAATGACAGGGCTATCTGAAGCTTTCTTT.

This chain connects TRBV9 to TRBJ2-1, with D maybe TRBD2 (6 bases). The V end lost 4 bases, the J end lost 5 bases, and 16 bases lay between the germline ends. CDR1 is SGDLS and CDR2 is YYNGEE in the germline V gene. The CDR3 is made up of 15 amino acids. CDR3 protein: CASSSTGRRDNEQFF. DNA of the CDR3: TGTGCCAGCAGCTCCACTGGGAGGCGGGACAATGAGCAGTTCTTC.

This rearrangement joins TRBV7-2 to TRBJ2-1; the D call may be TRBD1 or TRBD2 (5 bases each). CDR1 is SGHTA, CDR2 FQGNSA, per germline. The V end lost 5 bases, the J end lost 11 bases, and 13 bases lay between the germline ends. The CDR3 has 12 amino acids. The CDR3 DNA follows: TGTGCCAGCAGCCTGGGGACGGCGAAGCAGTTCTTC. Translated, it gives CASSLGTAKQFF.

The genes are TRBV6-1 and TRBJ1-2, with D maybe TRBD1 (5 bases). Between the trimmed V and J ends, which lost 4 bases and 1 base, there was a span of 13 bases. This CDR3 is built from 15 residues. CDR1 is MNHNS, CDR2 SASEGT, per germline. CDR3 residues: CASSVNSGGNYGYTF. CDR3 nucleotide sequence: TGTGCCAGCAGTGTAAATTCCGGGGGTAACTATGGCTACACCTTC.

In nucleotides, the CDR3 is TGTGCCAGCAGCGTCAGGGAGTCCTACAATGAGCAGTTCTTC. It specifies CASSVRESYNEQFF. The chain is built from TRBV9 and TRBJ2-1; D is perhaps TRBD1 or TRBD2 (5 bases each). This CDR3 region has 14 residues. Germline CDR1 is SGDLS and CDR2 is YYNGEE. V gave up 2 bases and J gave up 1 base, with 7 bases separating them.

The genes are TRBV5-1 and TRBJ2-3, with D perhaps TRBD2 (6 bases). Per the germline V gene, CDR1 is SGHRS and CDR2 is YFSETQ. The CDR3 consists of 13 residues. V was pared by 6 bases and J by 1 base, with 9 bases between. The CDR3 is CASTGGGTDTQYF. The CDR3 DNA sequence: TGCGCCAGCACGGGCGGGGGCACAGATACGCAGTATTTT.

The chain joins TRBV2 to TRBJ2-3, with D maybe TRBD1 (5 bases). Per germline, CDR1 SNHLY and CDR2 FYNNEI. The CDR3 runs 16 residues. V lost 5 bases, J lost 2 bases, and 17 bases lay in between. CDR3 sequence reads: CASSRPWGTTTDTQYF. In nucleotides, the CDR3 is TGTGCCAGCAGTCGACCGTGGGGCACAACCACAGATACGCAGTATTTT.

V is TRBV20-1 and J is TRBJ1-1; 7 nucleotides align to TRBD1. Trimming at V came to 5 bases and at J to 7 bases, leaving 4 bases not matched to a gene. This CDR3 comprises 11 residues. Per the germline V gene, CDR1 is DFQATT and CDR2 is SNEGSKA (reference sequence). CDR3 amino acids: CSAGWDSEAFF. The CDR3 DNA sequence: TGCAGTGCTGGATGGGACAGTGAAGCTTTCTTT.

This clone was observed at least ten times. The chain links TRBV2 to TRBJ1-6; D is unclear. The V gene lost 2 bases and the J gene lost 7 bases, with 6 bases spanning the gap. Germline V gene data show CDR1 as SNHLY and CDR2 as FYNNEI. CDR3 size: 13 residues. The CDR3 nucleotides read TGTGCCAGCAGTGAATTAGCGAATTCACCCCTCCACTTT. This codes for CASSELANSPLHF.

The rearrangement links TRBV4-1 to TRBJ2-1; TRBD1 matches 10 bases. Trimming cost V 5 bases and J 5 bases; bases outside gene matches: 9. Germline CDR1 is MGHRA and CDR2 is YSYEKL. The CDR3 runs to 16 residues. CDR3 in amino acids: CASSNSGTGANNEQFF. The CDR3 region has the DNA TGCGCCAGCAGCAACTCCGGGACAGGGGCGAACAATGAGCAGTTCTTC.

The chain is built from TRBV7-8 and TRBJ2-7; the D gene could be TRBD1 or TRBD2 (5 bases each). The CDR3 is 14 residues long. Trimming removed 1 base from V and 4 bases from J, with 11 bases in between. Per the germline V gene, CDR1 is SGHVS and CDR2 is FQNEAQ. The CDR3 DNA reads as TGTGCCAGCAGCTTAGGGGACCTAGATTACGAGCAGTACTTC. It translates to CASSLGDLDYEQYF.

This clone came up a few times. The rearrangement uses TRBV7-8 and TRBJ2-1, with a possible D match to TRBD1 (5 bases). Deletions cut 4 bases from V and 0 bases from J, with 10 bases between. This CDR3 spans 15 amino acids. CDR1 is SGHVS, CDR2 FQNEAQ, per germline. Written as DNA, the CDR3 is TGTGCCAGCAGCTCATCGGACAACTCCTACAATGAGCAGTTCTTC. This encodes CASSSSDNSYNEQFF.